This T cell receptor (beta chain) was retrieved from a study of T cell clonality in common variable immunodeficiency. This clone was observed many times. The read terminates 3 residues ahead of where the CDR3 ends, so the germline J gene completes it. CDR1 is MDHEN and CDR2 is SYDVKM in the germline V gene. This CDR3 is built from 14 residues. Trimming pared 2 bases from V and 8 bases from J, leaving 12 bases between. Here immunoSEQ multiplex PCR was the method, and the copy in TCRdb shows in-frame clones only, minus some. Observed in the sample are 30,000 to 40,000 clones, none of them singletons. The sequenced material came from peripheral blood mononuclear cells. The TCR originated in a person aged 18-70 years in good health. The chain joins TRBV28 to TRBJ1-4; D gene unclear. The CDR3 sequence: CASSLRRVREKLFF. The part of the CDR3 DNA that was read is TGTGCCAGCAGTTTAAGGAGGGTCCGAGAAAAA.